This TCR beta chain was identified in a study of blood T cells in healthy people across ages. Sample-barcoded 5' priming and a J-beta primer mix drove a second PCR of about 7 to 11 cycles. Each CDR3 protein gets one entry after TCRdb re-called the 5' RACE reads with MiXCR. The sample records approximately 830,000 distinct CDR3 sequences, around 62% being singletons. Trimming stripped 2 bases from V and 6 bases from J, with 20 bases between. The CDR3 is 16 residues long. Germline lookup yields CDR1 SEHNR and CDR2 FQNEAQ (reference sequence). Study results and limitations: Investigators viewed diversity estimates from one million T cells as underestimates, the study reported.

Turning to this clonotype: As yet, its antigen is unknown.

The sample consisted of blood. This chain joins TRBV7-9 and TRBJ2-7; possibly TRBD2 for D (6 bases). This sequence originates from a young man in good health. The CDR3 DNA sequence: TGTGCCAGCAGCTTACTTGGGGGAGGCCCCGGGGTCGAGCAGTACTTC. It codes for CASSLLGGGPGVEQYF.